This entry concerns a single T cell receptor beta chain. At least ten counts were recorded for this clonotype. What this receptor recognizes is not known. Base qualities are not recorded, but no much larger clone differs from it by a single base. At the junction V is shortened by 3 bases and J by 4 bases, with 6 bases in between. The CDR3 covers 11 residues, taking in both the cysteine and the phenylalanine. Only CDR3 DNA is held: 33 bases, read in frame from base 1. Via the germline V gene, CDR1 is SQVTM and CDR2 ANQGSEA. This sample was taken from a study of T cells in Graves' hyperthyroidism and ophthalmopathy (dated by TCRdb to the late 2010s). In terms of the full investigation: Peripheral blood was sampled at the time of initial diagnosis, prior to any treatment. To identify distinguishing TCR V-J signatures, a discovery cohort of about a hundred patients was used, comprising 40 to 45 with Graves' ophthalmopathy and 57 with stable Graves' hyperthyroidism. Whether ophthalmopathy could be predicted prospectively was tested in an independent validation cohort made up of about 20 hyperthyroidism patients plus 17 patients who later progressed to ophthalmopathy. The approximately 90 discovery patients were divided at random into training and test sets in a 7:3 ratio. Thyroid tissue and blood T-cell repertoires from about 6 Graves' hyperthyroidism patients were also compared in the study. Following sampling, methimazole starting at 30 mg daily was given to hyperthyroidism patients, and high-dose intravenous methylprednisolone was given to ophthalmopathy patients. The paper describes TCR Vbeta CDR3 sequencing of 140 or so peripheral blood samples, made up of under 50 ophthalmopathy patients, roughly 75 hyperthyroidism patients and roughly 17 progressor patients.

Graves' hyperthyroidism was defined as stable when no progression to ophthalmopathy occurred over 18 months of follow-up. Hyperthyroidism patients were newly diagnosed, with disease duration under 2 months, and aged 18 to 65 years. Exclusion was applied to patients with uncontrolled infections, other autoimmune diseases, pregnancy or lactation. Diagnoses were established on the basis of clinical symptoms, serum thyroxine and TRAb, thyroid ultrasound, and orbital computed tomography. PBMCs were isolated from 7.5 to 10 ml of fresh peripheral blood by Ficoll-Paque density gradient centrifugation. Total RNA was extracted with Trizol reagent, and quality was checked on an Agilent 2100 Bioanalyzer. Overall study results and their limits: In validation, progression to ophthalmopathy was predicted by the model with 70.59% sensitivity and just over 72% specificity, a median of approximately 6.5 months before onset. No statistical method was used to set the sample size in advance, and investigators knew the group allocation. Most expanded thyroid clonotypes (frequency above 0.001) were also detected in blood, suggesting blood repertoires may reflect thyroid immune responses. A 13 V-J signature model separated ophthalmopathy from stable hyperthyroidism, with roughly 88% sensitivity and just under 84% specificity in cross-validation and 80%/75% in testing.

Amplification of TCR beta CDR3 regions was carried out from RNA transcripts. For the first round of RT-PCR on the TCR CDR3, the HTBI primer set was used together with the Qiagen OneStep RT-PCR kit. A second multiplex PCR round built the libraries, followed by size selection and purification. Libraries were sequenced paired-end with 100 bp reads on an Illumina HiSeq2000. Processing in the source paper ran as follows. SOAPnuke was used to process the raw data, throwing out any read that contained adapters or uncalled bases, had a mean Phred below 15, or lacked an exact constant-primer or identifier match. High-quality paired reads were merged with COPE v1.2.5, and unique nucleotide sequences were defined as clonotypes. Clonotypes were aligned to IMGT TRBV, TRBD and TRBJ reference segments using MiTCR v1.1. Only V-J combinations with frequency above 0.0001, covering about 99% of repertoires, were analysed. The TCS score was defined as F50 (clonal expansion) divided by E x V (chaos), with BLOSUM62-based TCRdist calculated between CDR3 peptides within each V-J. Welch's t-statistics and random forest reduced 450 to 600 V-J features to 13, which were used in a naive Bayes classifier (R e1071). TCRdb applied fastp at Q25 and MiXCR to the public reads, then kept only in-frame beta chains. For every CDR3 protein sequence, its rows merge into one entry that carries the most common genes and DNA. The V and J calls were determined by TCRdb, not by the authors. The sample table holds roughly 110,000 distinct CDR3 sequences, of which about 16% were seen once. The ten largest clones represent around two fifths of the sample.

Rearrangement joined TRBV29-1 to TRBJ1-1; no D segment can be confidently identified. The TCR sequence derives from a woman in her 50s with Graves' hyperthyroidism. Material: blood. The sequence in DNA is TGCAGCGTTGACGTGGGCACTGAAGCTTTCTTT. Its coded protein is CSVDVGTEAFF.